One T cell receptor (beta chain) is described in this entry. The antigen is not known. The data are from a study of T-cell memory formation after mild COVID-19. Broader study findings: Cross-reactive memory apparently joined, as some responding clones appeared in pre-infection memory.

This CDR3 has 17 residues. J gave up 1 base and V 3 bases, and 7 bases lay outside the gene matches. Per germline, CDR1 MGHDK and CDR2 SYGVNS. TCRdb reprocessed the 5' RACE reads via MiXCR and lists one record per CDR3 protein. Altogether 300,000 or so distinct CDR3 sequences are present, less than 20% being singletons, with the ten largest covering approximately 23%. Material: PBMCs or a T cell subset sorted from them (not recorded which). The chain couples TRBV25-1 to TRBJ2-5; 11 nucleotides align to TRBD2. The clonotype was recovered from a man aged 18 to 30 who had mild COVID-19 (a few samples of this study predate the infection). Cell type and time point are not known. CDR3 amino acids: CASSDPSSGGPQETQYF. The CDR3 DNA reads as TGTGCCAGCAGTGACCCCTCTAGCGGGGGGCCCCAAGAGACCCAGTACTTC.